Below are 22 T cell receptor beta chains sequenced from a single sample in a study of T cell responses to AZD1222 COVID-19 vaccine. Profiling relied on immunoSEQ multiplex PCR, and the TCRdb table lists in-frame clones only, not all of them. This table holds 100,000 to 120,000 clones, about 91% found once. The sequenced sample was peripheral blood, obtained 28 days after the second AZD1222 dose. The receptors stem from an adult who received the AZD1222 COVID-19 vaccine.

V usage is TRBV11-2 and J usage is TRBJ2-1; D uncertain. V lost 0 bases and J lost 4, with 7 bases in between. The CDR3 extends over 14 amino acids. Germline CDR1 SGHAT, CDR2 FQNNGV. CDR3 region: CASSLEVGYNEQFF. The CDR3 DNA reads as TGTGCCAGCAGCTTAGAGGTGGGTTACAATGAGCAGTTCTTC.

In its sample, this clone was seen a few times. The chain couples TRBV7-8 to TRBJ1-5, with D possibly being TRBD1 (5 bases). The germline CDR1 and CDR2 sequences are SGHVS and FQNEAQ. This CDR3 region has 15 residues. The V gene lost 1 base and the J gene lost 0 bases, with 7 bases spanning the gap. Written as DNA, the CDR3 is TGTGCCAGCAGCTTAGACAGGATTAGCAATCAGCCCCAGCATTTT. Its translation is CASSLDRISNQPQHF.

The chain recombines TRBV28 with TRBJ1-5; a weak D match, TRBD1 (6 bases). Germline CDR1 reads MDHEN; CDR2 reads SYDVKM. This CDR3 has 16 residues. V was clipped by 7 bases and J by 0 bases, with 16 bases between them. In DNA, the CDR3 is TGTGCCAGCAAAGGAGGACAGTTTTATAGCAATCAGCCCCAGCATTTT. This gives the protein CASKGGQFYSNQPQHF.

The chain employs TRBV6-6 and TRBJ1-2; TRBD1 is a possible D gene (6 bases). The V end was cut by 4 bases, the J end by 4 bases, with 10 bases between. Germline V gene data show CDR1 as MNHNY and CDR2 as SVGAGI (reference sequence). CDR3 length: 13 residues. The CDR3 is CASSLTGVYGYTF. CDR3 in DNA: TGTGCCAGCAGTTTGACAGGTGTCTATGGCTACACCTTC.

This clone was counted between two and nine times. CDR3 sequence: CASKRGVYGYTF. In nucleotides, the CDR3 is TGTGCCAGCAAACGAGGGGTCTATGGCTACACCTTC. This chain connects TRBV12-3 or TRBV12-4 to TRBJ1-2; a possible D gene is TRBD1 (5 bases). The CDR3 is made up of 12 amino acids. Trimming stripped 7 bases from V and 4 bases from J, with 10 bases between.

This clone was found once. The chain couples TRBV6-1 to TRBJ1-2; no reliable D call. Deletions cut 0 bases from V and 2 bases from J, with 10 bases between. Per germline, CDR1 MNHNS and CDR2 SASEGT. This CDR3 contains 15 residues. The CDR3 DNA is TGTGCCAGCAGTGAAGCAATCGGAAGAAACTATGGCTACACCTTC. Encoded protein: CASSEAIGRNYGYTF.

The rearrangement joins TRBV7-2 to TRBJ2-7, with 9 bases lining up with TRBD2. V was pared by 5 bases and J by 5 bases, with 13 bases of the junction left unmatched. CDR3 length: 16 residues. Looked up from germline, CDR1 is SGHTA and CDR2 is FQGNSA. This chain's CDR3 is CASSPTQRGAPHEQYF. CDR3 bases: TGTGCCAGCAGCCCCACGCAGCGGGGGGCCCCTCACGAGCAGTACTTC.

The chain recombines TRBV28 with TRBJ1-1, with D possibly being TRBD1 (6 bases). CDR3 length equals 13 residues. V lost 8 bases, J lost 4 bases, and 14 bases lay in between. From germline, CDR1 is MDHEN and CDR2 SYDVKM. The CDR3, as DNA: TGTGCCAGCGGGGGCTTAGGGAGCACTGAAGCTTTCTTT. It specifies CASGGLGSTEAFF.

V gene TRBV5-1 combines with J gene TRBJ2-3, with D tentatively TRBD1 (5 bases). This CDR3 is 15 amino acids long. Trimming cost V 6 bases and J 2 bases, with 16 bases left between them. Germline V lookup: CDR1 SGHRS, CDR2 YFSETQ. CDR3 nucleotides: TGCGCCAGCAAAGGGGCGGCACTCTTCACAGATACGCAGTATTTT. Residues: CASKGAALFTDTQYF.

This sequence joins TRBV7-9 and TRBJ2-7; the D gene is possibly TRBD1 (5 bases). Looked up from germline, CDR1 is SEHNR and CDR2 is FQNEAQ (reference sequence). V shed 1 base and J shed 3 bases, with 10 bases lying between them. This CDR3 region has 14 residues. CDR3 coding DNA: TGTGCCAGCAGCTTAGACAGGAGCTACTACGAGCAGTACTTC. Protein: CASSLDRSYYEQYF.

This clone occurred once. The CDR3, as DNA: TGTGCCAGCTCACCAGACGGGACGGTTTCCTACGAGCAGTACTTC. It translates to CASSPDGTVSYEQYF. This sequence joins TRBV18 and TRBJ2-7; D assignment may be TRBD1 or TRBD2 (5 bases each). Germline values: CDR1 KGHSH, CDR2 LQKENI. The CDR3 is 15 residues long. V shed 2 bases and J shed 1 base, with 12 bases lying between them.

The genes are TRBV5-5 and TRBJ1-5; D unclear. The CDR3 consists of 14 residues. V lost 4 bases and J lost 6, with 14 bases in between. Germline V gene lookup returns CDR1 SGHKS and CDR2 YYEKEE (reference sequence). The CDR3 is CASSPDTLSQPQHF. The CDR3 bases are TGTGCCAGCAGCCCTGATACTTTAAGTCAGCCCCAGCATTTT.

The chain carries TRBV27 and TRBJ2-1, with TRBD2 identical over 8 bases. The CDR3 covers 14 residues. After removal of 3 bases from V and 5 bases from J, the junction contained 3 bases not matched to a gene. Per germline, CDR1 MNHEY and CDR2 SMNVEV (reference sequence). The CDR3 sequence: CASSLTSVHNEQFF. The DNA of the CDR3 is TGTGCCAGCAGTTTGACTAGCGTTCACAATGAGCAGTTCTTC.

The CDR3 DNA reads as TGCAGTGCTAGTGCGTCCGGAGACCGGGGGCCCCAGCATTTT. Its translation: CSASASGDRGPQHF. The chain is built from TRBV20-1 and TRBJ1-5, with no clear D. CDR3 length: 14 amino acids. Germline CDR1 and CDR2: DFQATT and SNEGSKA (reference sequence). V lost 3 bases and J 9 bases, leaving 18 bases between the germline ends.

As DNA, the CDR3 is TGTGCCAGCAGCTTAGTAGCAGGGCCCCTAGCCAAAAACATTCAGTACTTC. This translates into CASSLVAGPLAKNIQYF. The chain joins TRBV7-2 to TRBJ2-4, with D possibly matching TRBD1 (5 bases). Trimming removed 1 base from V and 0 bases from J, with 13 bases in between. The CDR3 loop spans 17 amino acids. Germline loops: CDR1 SGHTA, CDR2 FQGNSA.

This clone was detected only a few times. The rearrangement uses TRBV5-1 and TRBJ2-2; 9 bases agree with TRBD2. Per the germline V gene, CDR1 is SGHRS and CDR2 is YFSETQ. With 4 bases clipped from V and 1 base from J, the junction kept 5 bases outside the gene matches. This CDR3 has 16 amino acids. The CDR3 loop is CASSPSSGENTGELFF. The CDR3 DNA is TGCGCCAGCAGCCCATCTAGCGGGGAGAACACCGGGGAGCTGTTTTTT.

The chain uses TRBV7-2 and TRBJ1-2; 7 bases are shared with TRBD1. This CDR3 has 17 residues. CDR1 and CDR2 from the germline V gene are SGHTA and FQGNSA. The V and J ends lost 3 bases and 0 bases, in that order; junction bases with no gene match: 10. CDR3 sequence reads: CASSLPGGGGPNYGYTF. CDR3 in DNA: TGTGCCAGCAGCTTGCCAGGGGGAGGGGGGCCTAACTATGGCTACACCTTC.

The chain couples TRBV19 to TRBJ2-3, with 9 bases lining up with TRBD2. Germline V gene sequence: CDR1 LNHDA, CDR2 SQIVND (reference sequence). After removal of 7 bases from V and 3 bases from J, the junction contained 11 bases not matched to a gene. The CDR3 sequence is 16 residues long. This CDR3 reads CASTEPRGGRTDTQYF. The CDR3 nucleotides read TGTGCCAGTACAGAGCCGCGGGGGGGCAGGACAGATACGCAGTATTTT.

The chain combines TRBV4-1 with TRBJ1-2; D perhaps matches TRBD1 (6 bases). V lost 6 bases and J lost 4, with 12 bases in between. CDR3 length: 13 amino acids. Germline CDR1 MGHRA, CDR2 YSYEKL. The CDR3 DNA is TGCGCCAGCAGACGTACAGGGCCCTATGGCTACACCTTC. Amino acids: CASRRTGPYGYTF.

V and J are TRBV7-3 and TRBJ2-2; D ambiguous. The germline gives CDR1 SGHTA, CDR2 FQGTGA. V lost 5 bases and J 6 bases, leaving 19 bases between the germline ends. This CDR3 is 16 amino acids long. CDR3 coding DNA: TGTGCCAGCAGCCCCTCCCTACAGAGATCTCCCGGGGAGCTGTTTTTT. It specifies CASSPSLQRSPGELFF.

The V call is TRBV6-2 or TRBV6-3, the J call TRBJ2-6; D call uncertain. V dropped 0 bases and J dropped 0 bases, with 9 bases sitting between them. Germline assignment: CDR1 MNHEY and CDR2 SVGEGT. CDR3 length: 17 residues. Written as DNA, the CDR3 is TGTGCCAGCAGTTACTCGAGTAGTTTCTCTGGGGCCAACGTCCTGACTTTC. It encodes CASSYSSSFSGANVLTF.

This clone was recorded only once. V is TRBV3-1 (or the pseudogene TRBV3-2) and J is TRBJ1-2; 8 bases align to TRBD1. Germline V gives CDR1 LGHDT, CDR2 YNNKEL (reference sequence). The junction had 2 bases not matched to a gene; V was cut back by 1 base and J by 7 bases. This CDR3 region has 13 residues. The CDR3 region is CASSQGQGAGYTF. CDR3 bases: TGTGCCAGCAGCCAAGGCCAGGGGGCTGGCTACACCTTC.